This T cell receptor (beta chain) came from a study of cytomegalovirus exposure and HLA in healthy donors. General observations from the study: In a later analysis, a genetic analysis reported fewer productive-TCR N-insertions in an Asian-associated ancestry cluster than the cohort average. TCR beta chains numbering some 150 were designated cytomegalovirus-associated.

Regarding this clone: What it binds is unknown.

Both 60 Vbeta primers and 13 Jbeta primers went into the PCR. Produced via immunoSEQ multiplex PCR; TCRdb's table is partial and in-frame only. Of some 120,000 clones in the sample, roughly 74% are singletons; the top ten hold more than 0.7%. This sequence was found in a woman younger than 45 in good health and CMV-seronegative. The sequencing sample was made of PBMCs.

In DNA, the CDR3 is TGTGCCAGCAGCGTAGGAGGGGGGGGCAGCATCTACGAGCAGTACTTC. Translation: CASSVGGGGSIYEQYF. The gene calls are TRBV9 and TRBJ2-7; tentative D call: TRBD2 (7 bases). The CDR3 contains 16 residues. The germline V gene encodes CDR1 SGDLS and CDR2 YYNGEE. Trimming removed 0 bases from V and 3 bases from J, with 16 bases in between.